The clone carrying this T cell receptor (beta chain) was recorded many times. The data belong to a study of T-cell reconstitution after alpha-beta-depleted transplantation in children. The TCRbeta library was prepared with unique molecular identifiers. TCRdb fed the PCR reads into MiXCR, producing one record per CDR3 protein. In the table there are some 200,000 distinct CDR3 sequences, about 14% of which are singletons. V trimming: 5 bases; J trimming: 9 bases; junction bases outside the gene matches: 10. This CDR3 spans 15 amino acids. This chain uses TRBV12-3 or TRBV12-4 with TRBJ1-6, with 7 bases fitting TRBD1. The sample in question was PBMCs from the stem cell graft donor, obtained from the stem cell graft. The sequence came from a human donor who donated a stem cell graft to a child with acute lymphoblastic leukemia. The CDR3 DNA reads TGTGCCAGCAGTCCAGGGGGTGGGTTAGGTTCACCCCTCCACTTT. Translation: CASSPGGGLGSPLHF.